Below are 27 T cell receptor beta chains sequenced from a single sample in a study of post-analysis software for immune sequencing data. Regarding the study as a whole: Included in a set of four or five TRBV segments more frequent in patients than controls were TRBV5-6, TRBV5-1 and TRBV20-1.

Their target antigens are unknown. The library was made from cDNA and included unique molecular identifiers. TCRdb processed the PCR reads anew with MiXCR; each CDR3 protein has one entry. This sample has about 540,000 distinct CDR3 sequences; around a third occur once, and the top ten carry roughly 6%. The sample taken for sequencing was blood. All receptors derive from a girl under 18 with multiple sclerosis.

The chain combines TRBV5-1 with TRBJ1-4; D uncertain. CDR1 and CDR2 from the germline V gene are SGHRS and YFSETQ. V shed 3 bases and J shed 0 bases, with 6 bases lying between them. The CDR3 runs 14 residues. DNA of the CDR3: TGCGCCAGCAGCTACGGTGCAACTAATGAAAAACTGTTTTTT. Its translation is CASSYGATNEKLFF.

This sequence joins TRBV5-1 and TRBJ1-4, with D hard to call. The CDR3 length is 10 residues. Germline V lookup: CDR1 SGHRS, CDR2 YFSETQ. Trimming took 8 bases from V and 16 from J, leaving 15 bases between them. This CDR3 reads CARPGPWAFF. Written as DNA, the CDR3 is TGCGCCAGACCCGGGCCCTGGGCGTTTTTT.

The table lists this clonotype with a few counts. The V and J genes are TRBV6-4 and TRBJ2-3; D ambiguous. V was cut by 6 bases and J by 2 bases, with 12 bases left in between. The CDR3 sequence is 14 residues long. Germline CDR1 is MRHNA and CDR2 is SNTAGT. Here the CDR3 DNA reads TGTGCCAGCAGCCCGGGCCTATTCACAGATACGCAGTATTTT. This sequence encodes CASSPGLFTDTQYF.

Only a few counts were recorded for this clonotype. The V call is TRBV3-1, the J call TRBJ2-3; D not certain. Germline V lookup: CDR1 LGHDT, CDR2 YNNKEL (reference sequence). Trimming took off 3 bases at V and 7 bases at J, with 14 bases between the two ends. The CDR3 is made up of 14 amino acids. The CDR3 bases are TGTGCCAGCAGCCAGGCCCTCTTGCTGAATACGCAGTATTTT. Its protein product is CASSQALLLNTQYF.

The chain recombines TRBV21-1 with TRBJ1-5; TRBD1, the D gene given by the table, was not confirmed from the DNA. TRBV21-1 is a pseudogene locus. The CDR3 loop spans 15 amino acids. CDR3 sequence reads: CASSKLAGSNQPQHF. Written as DNA, the CDR3 is TGTGCCAGCAGCAAATTGGCAGGGAGCAATCAGCCCCAGCATTTT.

J is TRBJ2-5 and V is TRBV11-1; D gene unclear. Trimming stripped 7 bases from V and 7 bases from J, with 19 bases between. The CDR3 is 14 amino acids. Germline-derived CDR1 and CDR2 are SGHAT and FQDESV (reference sequence). The CDR3 sequence is CASTLDGKTGTQYF. CDR3 in DNA: TGTGCCAGCACCCTTGACGGCAAGACGGGGACCCAGTACTTC.

The chain joins TRBV28 to TRBJ1-2; possibly TRBD1 for D (5 bases). The CDR3 extends over 16 amino acids. V was cut by 2 bases and J by 6 bases, with 19 bases left in between. Germline loops: CDR1 MDHEN, CDR2 SYDVKM. Here the CDR3 DNA reads TGTGCCAGCAGTTTAGTTCAGGGCGCTGGGGTTAATGGCTACACCTTC. It encodes CASSLVQGAGVNGYTF.

This clonotype was observed a few times. The chain combines TRBV7-2 with TRBJ1-2; 7 nucleotides align to TRBD1. Germline V CDR1 and CDR2: SGHTA, FQGNSA. Trimming took 5 bases from V and 0 from J; bases not matched to a gene: 9. The CDR3 is 16 amino acids. The CDR3 DNA sequence: TGTGCCAGCAGCCCAGCGGGACAGCGAGCTAACTATGGCTACACCTTC. Translating gives CASSPAGQRANYGYTF.

The V gene is TRBV4-1, the J gene TRBJ1-6; D is undetermined. Germline V gene lookup returns CDR1 MGHRA and CDR2 YSYEKL. The germline V and J ends were trimmed by 4 bases and 10 bases, with 20 bases remaining between them. The CDR3 runs 16 residues. CDR3 DNA sequence: TGCGCCAGCAGCCCAAGTATCCCCGAGGGTGGCTCACCCCTCCACTTT. It yields the protein CASSPSIPEGGSPLHF.

The chain combines TRBV6-1 with TRBJ2-7; TRBD1 is a possible D gene (6 bases). V lost 1 base and J 2 bases, leaving 12 bases between the germline ends. This CDR3 has 15 amino acids. Germline CDR1 and CDR2: MNHNS and SASEGT. The CDR3 loop is CASSEGQGTAYEQYF. CDR3 sequence (DNA): TGTGCCAGCAGTGAAGGGCAGGGGACGGCCTACGAGCAGTACTTC.

The sample holds a few counts of this clonotype. The CDR3 coding sequence is TGTGCCAGCAGCCGGGACGGGACAGGGAAGCACGAGCAGTACTTC. Translation: CASSRDGTGKHEQYF. The rearrangement joins TRBV13 to TRBJ2-4; 9 nucleotides agree with TRBD1. The last part of the DNA fits TRBJ2-7 better; the J call may be wrong. There are 15 residues in the CDR3. CDR1 and CDR2 (germline): PRHDT, FYEKMQ (reference sequence).

This chain connects TRBV4-1 to TRBJ2-3; 9 bases are shared with TRBD1. The CDR3 consists of 16 residues. CDR1 and CDR2 (germline): MGHRA, YSYEKL. V shed 5 bases and J 5 bases; nucleotides not matched to a gene: 11. The CDR3 bases are TGCGCCAGCAGCTACGTGGGGACAGGGATAGGAGATACGCAGTATTTT. As protein: CASSYVGTGIGDTQYF.

CDR3 DNA sequence: TGCAGTGCTCCCCGGACTAGCGGGGGCACCTACAATGAGCAGTTCTTC. Its protein product is CSAPRTSGGTYNEQFF. V and J are TRBV20-1 and TRBJ2-1; 13 nucleotides agree with TRBD2. Losses at the gene ends were 5 bases for V and 2 bases for J; bases not matched to a gene: 6. The CDR3 extends over 16 amino acids. The germline CDR1 and CDR2 sequences are DFQATT and SNEGSKA (reference sequence).

This clonotype showed up just a few times. The chain combines TRBV7-9 with TRBJ1-2; D gene uncertain. Germline lookup yields CDR1 SEHNR and CDR2 FQNEAQ (reference sequence). V was pared by 5 bases and J by 6 bases, with 19 bases between. This CDR3 has 15 residues. CDR3 residues: CASSPLQRPPNGYTF. In DNA, the CDR3 is TGTGCCAGCAGCCCTCTCCAAAGACCTCCGAATGGCTACACCTTC. The full variable domain, its missing parts supplied by reference TRBV7-9 and TRBJ1-2, is DTGVSQNPRHKITKRGQNVTFRCDPISEHNRLYWYRQTLGQGPEFLTYFQNEAQLEKSRLLSDRFSAERPKGSFSTLEIQRTEQGDSAMYLCASSPLQRPPNGYTFGSGTRLTVV.

This clonotype occurred a few times. J is TRBJ2-3 and V is TRBV27; D is uncertain. Trimming pared 6 bases from V and 1 base from J, leaving 8 bases between. The germline gives CDR1 MNHEY, CDR2 SMNVEV (reference sequence). This CDR3 spans 13 amino acids. CDR3 sequence reads: CASRQTGTDTQYF. The CDR3 DNA reads TGTGCCAGCAGGCAGACTGGCACAGATACGCAGTATTTT.

About this clonotype itself: Compared with germline, one end of the junction differs, possibly owing to a read error. The chain recombines TRBV20-1 with TRBJ2-1, with TRBD2 matching 7 bases. This CDR3 is built from 15 residues. CDR1 and CDR2 from the germline V gene are DFQATT and SNEGSKA (reference sequence). The chain's CDR3 is CSARAAGREYNERFF. The CDR3 DNA reads as TGCAGTGCTAGGGCGGCAGGGAGGGAATACAATGAGCGGTTCTTC.

This clonotype was detected only a few times. The chain links TRBV7-9 to TRBJ1-2; no clear D gene. CDR1 and CDR2 from the germline V gene are SEHNR and FQNEAQ (reference sequence). The CDR3 sequence is 12 residues long. V was pared by 8 bases and J by 8 bases, with 15 bases between. The CDR3 DNA follows: TGTGCCAGCCGGCCGTCGAAAGGCGGCTACACCTTC. Protein sequence: CASRPSKGGYTF.

The chain uses TRBV12-3 or TRBV12-4 and TRBJ2-4; D might be TRBD1 (5 bases). The CDR3 has 18 amino acids. V was shortened by 1 base and J by 0 bases, with 16 bases between the two germline ends. Written as DNA, the CDR3 is TGTGCCAGCAGTTTAGTTCTGTCCAGGGTCCTAGCCAAAAACATTCAGTACTTC. This gives the protein CASSLVLSRVLAKNIQYF.

Ten or more counts support this clonotype. The chain is built from TRBV6-5 and TRBJ2-1; 11 bases map to TRBD1. J was trimmed by 12 bases and V by 2 bases; bases with no gene match: 15. Germline assignment: CDR1 MNHEY and CDR2 SVGAGI. The CDR3 runs 17 residues. CDR3 in amino acids: CASSYHMLGQGARGQFF. CDR3 DNA sequence: TGTGCCAGCAGTTACCACATGCTAGGACAGGGGGCGCGCGGGCAGTTCTTC.

The chain uses TRBV6-4 and TRBJ2-3; TRBD2 might be the D (6 bases). CDR3 length: 16 residues. Germline V lookup: CDR1 MRHNA, CDR2 SNTAGT. V lost 6 bases and J 1 base, leaving 17 bases between the germline ends. CDR3 sequence: CASSSTGLTGTDTQYF. The CDR3 coding sequence is TGTGCCAGCAGCTCAACGGGACTTACGGGCACAGATACGCAGTATTTT.

The V call is TRBV3-1, the J call TRBJ2-7; possible D gene TRBD2, 5 bases. The V and J ends lost 4 bases and 3 bases respectively, with 13 bases between them. Germline V gene lookup returns CDR1 LGHDT and CDR2 YNNKEL (reference sequence). CDR3 length: 14 residues. The CDR3 nucleotides are TGTGCCAGCAGCCTTCGGACTTCCTACTACGAGCAGTACTTC. It yields the protein CASSLRTSYYEQYF.

This clonotype appeared a few times. The chain combines TRBV5-1 with TRBJ2-1, with 7 bases matching TRBD2. Germline values: CDR1 SGHRS, CDR2 YFSETQ. V was pared by 0 bases and J by 1 base, with 4 bases of the junction left unmatched. The CDR3 totals 16 residues. The CDR3 region is CASSLAGGWSYNEQFF. The CDR3 coding sequence is TGCGCCAGCAGCTTGGCCGGGGGGTGGTCCTACAATGAGCAGTTCTTC.

This clonotype was detected ten times or more. V usage is TRBV7-2 and J usage is TRBJ1-2, with TRBD1 matching 9 bases. The trim removed 7 bases at V and 6 bases at J, leaving 6 bases unmatched. The CDR3 sequence is 13 residues long. Germline CDR1 is SGHTA and CDR2 is FQGNSA. The CDR3 bases are TGTGCCAGCAACAAGGACAGGGGAGATGGCTACACCTTC. Encoded protein: CASNKDRGDGYTF.

The J gene is TRBJ1-4, the V gene TRBV4-1, with D hard to call. The V gene's germline CDR1 is MGHRA and CDR2 YSYEKL. The CDR3 runs to 13 residues. V lost 4 bases, J lost 3 bases, and 6 bases lay in between. The CDR3 DNA is TGCGCCAGCAGCCTGTTGCCTAATGAAAAACTGTTTTTT. This translates into CASSLLPNEKLFF.

This clonotype occurred a few times. The chain combines TRBV6-5 with TRBJ2-3; a weak D match, TRBD1 (6 bases). CDR3 length equals 15 residues. Germline CDR1 and CDR2: MNHEY and SVGAGI. Trimming removed 0 bases from V and 2 bases from J, with 9 bases in between. The CDR3 DNA follows: TGTGCCAGCAGTTACTCGGGACACTACACAGATACGCAGTATTTT. This encodes CASSYSGHYTDTQYF.

This clonotype has only a few counts. V and J are TRBV24-1 and TRBJ2-3; the D gene is possibly TRBD2 (6 bases). The V gene's germline CDR1 is KGHDR and CDR2 SFDVKD. This CDR3 has 16 amino acids. V was clipped by 4 bases and J by 3 bases, with 16 bases between them. As DNA, the CDR3 is TGTGCCACCAGTGACCCGGGACTGGGAGGTACAGATACGCAGTATTTT. This gives the protein CATSDPGLGGTDTQYF.

This clonotype was seen only a few times. The rearrangement joins TRBV20-1 to TRBJ1-4, with a tentative D call TRBD1 (6 bases). Germline V gives CDR1 DFQATT, CDR2 SNEGSKA (reference sequence). The CDR3 is 13 amino acids. Trimming pared 3 bases from V and 8 bases from J, leaving 13 bases between. Here the CDR3 reads CSASPGGREKLFF. For the CDR3, the DNA is TGCAGTGCTAGCCCGGGGGGGCGGGAAAAACTGTTTTTT.